The TCR beta chain under discussion was sequenced for a study of blood T cell repertoires in COVID-19. Study information: Samples taken during acute and convalescent COVID-19 were collected in the United States, Italy and Spain. T cells, B-cell-depleted T cells, or PBMCs supplied cDNA or gDNA.

As originally analysed: For nucleated cells, counts were estimated from reference gene primer amplification. Using immunoSEQ multiplex PCR, the repertoire was profiled, and TCRdb retains in-frame clones only, with some absent. That table is the source of V, J and clone size, and D and trimming were worked out from the DNA. The repertoire holds over 200,000 clones, with about 91% as singletons. Seattle researchers signed up patients amid active infection and tracked them longitudinally. The CDR3 spans 17 residues. The germline V gene encodes CDR1 MDHEN and CDR2 SYDVKM. Trimming shortened V by 6 bases and J by 0 bases, and 15 bases separated the two germline ends.

The sequencing input was peripheral blood. The chain is built from TRBV28 and TRBJ1-6; D call uncertain. This receptor was obtained from a person in their late teens or twenties with COVID-19, enrolled during active disease. The CDR3 region has the DNA TGTGCCAGCAGCCCAGCAGGCGGGAGCTCCTATAATTCACCCCTCCACTTT. This sequence encodes CASSPAGGSSYNSPLHF.